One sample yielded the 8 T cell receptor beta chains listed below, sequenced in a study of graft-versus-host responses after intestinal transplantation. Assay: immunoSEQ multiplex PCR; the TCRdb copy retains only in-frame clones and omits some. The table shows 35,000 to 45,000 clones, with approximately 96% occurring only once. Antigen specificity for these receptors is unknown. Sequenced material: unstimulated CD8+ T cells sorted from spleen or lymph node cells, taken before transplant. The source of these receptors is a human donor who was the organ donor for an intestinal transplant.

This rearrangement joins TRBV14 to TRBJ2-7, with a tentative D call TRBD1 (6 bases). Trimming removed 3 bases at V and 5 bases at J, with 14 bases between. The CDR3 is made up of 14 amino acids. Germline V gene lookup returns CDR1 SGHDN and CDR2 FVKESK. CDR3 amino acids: CASSHPGVFHEQYF. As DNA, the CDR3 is TGTGCCAGCAGCCACCCAGGGGTTTTCCACGAGCAGTACTTC.

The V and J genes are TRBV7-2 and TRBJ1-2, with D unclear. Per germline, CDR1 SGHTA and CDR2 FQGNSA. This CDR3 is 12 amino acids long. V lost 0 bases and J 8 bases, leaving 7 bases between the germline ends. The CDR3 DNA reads TGTGCCAGCAGCTTAGCTGGCACGGGCTACACCTTC. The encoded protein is CASSLAGTGYTF.

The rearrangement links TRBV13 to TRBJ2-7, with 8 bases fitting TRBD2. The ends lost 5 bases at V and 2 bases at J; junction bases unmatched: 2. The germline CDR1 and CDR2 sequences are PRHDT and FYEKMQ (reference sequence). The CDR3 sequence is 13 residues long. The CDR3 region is CASSDSGAYEQYF. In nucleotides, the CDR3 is TGTGCCAGCAGCGATAGCGGGGCCTACGAGCAGTACTTC. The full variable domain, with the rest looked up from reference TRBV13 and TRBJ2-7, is AAGVIQSPRHLIKEKRETATLKCYPIPRHDTVYWYQQGPGQDPQFLISFYEKMQSDKGSIPDRFSAQQFSDYHSELNMSSLELGDSALYFCASSDSGAYEQYFGPGTRLTVT.

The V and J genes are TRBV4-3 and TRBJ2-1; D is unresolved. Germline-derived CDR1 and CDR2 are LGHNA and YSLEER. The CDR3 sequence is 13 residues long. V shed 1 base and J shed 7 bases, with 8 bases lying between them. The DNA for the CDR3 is TGCGCCAGCAGCCAAGGTCCGTGGAATGAGCAGTTCTTC. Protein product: CASSQGPWNEQFF.

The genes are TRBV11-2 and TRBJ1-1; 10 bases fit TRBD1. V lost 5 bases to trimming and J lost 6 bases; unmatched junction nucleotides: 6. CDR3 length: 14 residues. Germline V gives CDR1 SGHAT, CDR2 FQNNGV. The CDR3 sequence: CASSTGQGIPEAFF. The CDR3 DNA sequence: TGTGCCAGCAGCACGGGACAGGGGATCCCTGAAGCTTTCTTT.

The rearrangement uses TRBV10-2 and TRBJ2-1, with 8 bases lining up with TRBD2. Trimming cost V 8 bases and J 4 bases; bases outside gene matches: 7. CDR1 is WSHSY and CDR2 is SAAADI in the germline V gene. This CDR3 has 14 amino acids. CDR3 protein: CASGDGGAYNEQFF. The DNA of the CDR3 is TGCGCCAGCGGCGACGGGGGGGCTTACAATGAGCAGTTCTTC.

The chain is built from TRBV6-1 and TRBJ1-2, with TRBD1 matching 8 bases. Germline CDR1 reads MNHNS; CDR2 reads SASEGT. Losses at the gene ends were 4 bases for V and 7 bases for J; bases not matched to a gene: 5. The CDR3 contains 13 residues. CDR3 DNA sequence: TGTGCCAGCAGTGGAGGGGGACAGGTTGGCTACACCTTC. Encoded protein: CASSGGGQVGYTF.

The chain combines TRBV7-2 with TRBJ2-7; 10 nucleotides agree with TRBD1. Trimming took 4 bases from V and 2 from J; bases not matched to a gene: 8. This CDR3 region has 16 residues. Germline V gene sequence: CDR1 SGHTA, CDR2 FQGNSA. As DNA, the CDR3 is TGTGCCAGCAGCTCCCTCTCCGGGACAGGGGCCTACGAGCAGTACTTC. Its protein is CASSSLSGTGAYEQYF.